The rows below give T cell receptor beta chains drawn from one sample of a study of CD8 T cells in ankylosing spondylitis. TCRdb re-derived calls from the 5' RACE reads in MiXCR, one entry per CDR3 protein. The profile shows under 200,000 distinct CDR3 sequences, roughly 11% of them singletons. The sample consisted of blood, either unsorted or a sorted T cell fraction (not recorded which). These receptors originate from a male donor with ankylosing spondylitis or in good health (not recorded which). Both conserved end residues are part of each CDR3. The D gene is left open where the match is weak. Expanded clones are given a class, and other clones once, few, many or no size at all.

D gene	clone size	J gene	V gene	CDR3 protein	CDR3 DNA
TRBD2	many	TRBJ2-2	TRBV6-2/TRBV6-3	CASSSLPVAGGPSRELFF	TGTGCCAGCAGTAGCTTGCCTGTAGCGGGAGGCCCCAGCCGGGAGCTGTTTTTT
TRBD1	.	TRBJ2-7	TRBV5-1	CASSLVRQGVDEQYF	TGCGCCAGCAGCTTGGTTCGGCAGGGGGTCGACGAGCAGTACTTC
.	.	TRBJ1-1	TRBV19	CASKLLGNTEAFF	TGTGCCAGTAAGCTCCTGGGAAACACTGAAGCTTTCTTT
.	.	TRBJ1-2	TRBV29-1	CSVEGTDYGYTF	TGCAGCGTTGAAGGGACAGACTATGGCTACACCTTC
.	many	TRBJ1-5	TRBV19	CASSRIDRNQPQHF	TGTGCCAGTAGTAGAATAGATCGGAATCAGCCCCAGCATTTT
TRBD2	many	TRBJ2-3	TRBV7-8	CASSPWAGGTDTQYF	TGTGCCAGCAGCCCCTGGGCGGGGGGCACAGATACGCAGTATTTT
.	.	TRBJ2-5	TRBV19	CASSLASTQETQYF	TGTGCCAGTAGCCTGGCGTCTACGCAAGAGACCCAGTACTTC
.	many	TRBJ1-4	TRBV29-1	CSVDGGTTNEKLFF	TGCAGCGTTGACGGGGGCACAACTAATGAAAAACTGTTTTTT
.	many	TRBJ1-5	TRBV20-1	CSASSRVGYQPQHF	TGCAGTGCTAGCTCACGGGTGGGGTATCAGCCCCAGCATTTT
.	few	TRBJ2-5	TRBV27	CASSLAVTGETQYF	TGTGCCAGCAGTTTAGCAGTTACGGGAGAGACCCAGTACTTC
.	many	TRBJ2-5	TRBV7-6	CASSLIEETQYF	TGTGCCAGCAGCTTAATTGAGGAGACCCAGTACTTC
TRBD2	.	TRBJ2-2	TRBV6-1	CASSKGASGAANTGELFF	TGTGCCAGCAGTAAGGGAGCCAGCGGGGCGGCGAACACCGGGGAGCTGTTTTTT
.	few	TRBJ2-1	TRBV20-1	CSARDLTLAHNEQFF	TGCAGTGCTAGAGATCTTACACTAGCTCACAATGAGCAGTTCTTC
.	.	TRBJ2-7	TRBV27	CASSLGQGFSFYEQYF	TGTGCCAGCAGTTTAGGTCAGGGGTTCAGCTTCTACGAGCAGTACTTC
.	many	TRBJ1-2	TRBV16	CASSRVGDGYTF	TGTGCCAGCAGCCGGGTCGGGGATGGCTACACCTTC
TRBD2	few	TRBJ2-7	TRBV11-2	CASSLGGGSEQYF	TGTGCCAGCAGCTTAGGGGGGGGTTCCGAGCAGTACTTC
.	many	TRBJ1-1	TRBV5-6	CASEDMTRNAFF	TGTGCCAGCGAGGACATGACCCGAAATGCTTTCTTT
.	many	TRBJ1-1	TRBV6-2/TRBV6-3	CASRINRDFPWRNTEAFF	TGTGCCAGCAGAATCAACCGGGACTTTCCTTGGCGGAACACTGAAGCTTTCTTT
TRBD1	few	TRBJ2-5	TRBV5-6	CASSSPGQVNQETQYF	TGTGCCAGCAGCTCACCCGGACAGGTTAATCAAGAGACCCAGTACTTC
.	.	TRBJ2-7	TRBV19	CASSPGHPYEQYF	TGTGCCAGTAGTCCGGGACACCCCTACGAGCAGTACTTC
.	.	TRBJ2-3	TRBV6-5	CASRQDPDTQYF	TGTGCCAGCAGGCAAGACCCAGATACGCAGTATTTT
.	many	TRBJ1-6	TRBV5-1	CASRHSTDPPYNSPLHF	TGCGCCAGCAGACATTCGACAGACCCCCCCTATAATTCACCCCTCCACTTT
TRBD1	many	TRBJ1-4	TRBV5-1	CASSKTGRWATNEKLFF	TGCGCCAGCAGTAAGACAGGGCGATGGGCGACTAATGAAAAACTGTTTTTT
.	many	TRBJ1-1	TRBV18	CASSPSDSEAFF	TGTGCCAGCTCACCCTCAGATTCTGAAGCTTTCTTT
.	many	TRBJ2-3	TRBV27	CASSVAGSTSTDTQYF	TGTGCCAGCAGCGTCGCCGGCTCCACTAGCACAGATACGCAGTATTTT
.	many	TRBJ1-1	TRBV6-1	CASSLRSMNTEAFF	TGTGCCAGCAGTCTCAGAAGCATGAACACTGAAGCTTTCTTT
.	.	TRBJ1-2	TRBV18	CASSRQGQVYGYTF	TGTGCCAGCTCACGCCAGGGGCAGGTCTATGGCTACACCTTC
TRBD1	many	TRBJ1-1	TRBV10-1	CASRAGTANTEAFF	TGCGCCAGCAGAGCCGGGACAGCGAACACTGAAGCTTTCTTT
.	many	TRBJ2-7	TRBV28	CASSSPSGGGYEQYF	TGTGCCAGCAGTTCTCCCTCCGGAGGGGGCTACGAGCAGTACTTC
.	.	TRBJ2-1	TRBV18	CASSRRDAYNEQFF	TGTGCCAGCTCACGAAGAGACGCCTACAATGAGCAGTTCTTC
.	many	TRBJ2-7	TRBV20-1	CSAREMGGSYEQYF	TGCAGTGCTAGAGAGATGGGGGGCTCCTACGAGCAGTACTTC
TRBD2	.	TRBJ2-3	TRBV5-6	CASSQVGLADGDTQYF	TGTGCCAGCAGCCAGGTGGGACTAGCGGACGGGGATACGCAGTATTTT
TRBD1	few	TRBJ1-2	TRBV19	CASSMGTGVGYTF	TGTGCCAGTAGTATGGGGACAGGGGTCGGCTACACCTTC
TRBD1	few	TRBJ1-5	TRBV5-5	CASSLGTGGRGNQPQHF	TGTGCCAGCAGCTTAGGGACAGGGGGCAGGGGCAATCAGCCCCAGCATTTT
TRBD1	many	TRBJ2-7	TRBV29-1	CSALTGVDYEQYF	TGCAGCGCCCTGACAGGGGTGGATTACGAGCAGTACTTC
TRBD2	many	TRBJ2-1	TRBV5-1	CASSFSGSVGNEQFF	TGCGCCAGCAGCTTTAGCGGGAGTGTGGGCAATGAGCAGTTCTTC
.	few	TRBJ2-2	TRBV5-1	CASSLANTDTGELFF	TGCGCCAGCAGCTTGGCCAATACGGACACCGGGGAGCTGTTTTTT
.	.	TRBJ2-4	TRBV19	CASSNPGLAKNIQYF	TGTGCCAGTAGTAACCCTGGCCTAGCCAAAAACATTCAGTACTTC
TRBD2	.	TRBJ2-1	TRBV4-1	CASSQRAGGFGVNEQFF	TGCGCCAGCAGCCAGAGAGCGGGAGGGTTCGGTGTTAATGAGCAGTTCTTC
TRBD2	many	TRBJ2-7	TRBV10-1	CASSDSGRPSYEQYF	TGCGCCAGCAGTGATAGCGGGAGGCCCTCCTACGAGCAGTACTTC